Listed below are T cell receptor beta chains from one sample, sequenced in a study of blood T cell repertoires in COVID-19. The table came from immunoSEQ multiplex PCR; TCRdb's copy has only in-frame clones and leaves some out. The table has hundreds of thousands of clones, roughly 85% seen once. The sequencing input was peripheral blood. The source of these receptors is a woman between 18 and 29 years old with acute or convalescent COVID-19. Both conserved end residues are part of each CDR3. The listing skips clone size in some rows; elsewhere it reads once, few, many or a size class.

CDR3 protein: CASSDGQGAYTDTQYF; V gene: TRBV6-1; J gene: TRBJ2-3; clone size: .
CDR3 protein: CASSWTEGPYEQYF; V gene: TRBV5-1; J gene: TRBJ2-7; clone size: .
CDR3 protein: CASSLGEKETQYF; V gene: TRBV11-2; J gene: TRBJ2-5; clone size: once
CDR3 protein: CASSRGMTGQFF; V gene: TRBV4-1; J gene: TRBJ2-1; clone size: .
CDR3 protein: CASSESFGRGEQFF; V gene: TRBV10-1; J gene: TRBJ2-1; clone size: .
CDR3 protein: CASSWGDDRGNQPQHF; V gene: TRBV5-6; J gene: TRBJ1-5; clone size: .
CDR3 protein: CASSDSILLRGSTDTQYF; V gene: TRBV2; J gene: TRBJ2-3; clone size: few
CDR3 protein: CASRPTKGQSYGYTF; V gene: TRBV6-5; J gene: TRBJ1-2; clone size: .
CDR3 protein: CASSPVAPPTDTQYF; V gene: TRBV18; J gene: TRBJ2-3; clone size: .
CDR3 protein: CASSLTTGGAEQYF; V gene: TRBV11-2; J gene: TRBJ2-7; clone size: .
CDR3 protein: CASSDQTGGFGQPQHF; V gene: TRBV2; J gene: TRBJ1-5; clone size: .
CDR3 protein: CSAQDSNQPQHF; V gene: TRBV29-1; J gene: TRBJ1-5; clone size: .
CDR3 protein: CASSEGQVRDTEAFF; V gene: TRBV4-1; J gene: TRBJ1-1; clone size: few
CDR3 protein: CASSLGARDEKLFF; V gene: TRBV9; J gene: TRBJ1-4; clone size: .
CDR3 protein: CASSDGVNTEAFF; V gene: TRBV10-1; J gene: TRBJ1-1; clone size: .
CDR3 protein: CASSYPGQGDTGELFF; V gene: TRBV6-5; J gene: TRBJ2-2; clone size: .